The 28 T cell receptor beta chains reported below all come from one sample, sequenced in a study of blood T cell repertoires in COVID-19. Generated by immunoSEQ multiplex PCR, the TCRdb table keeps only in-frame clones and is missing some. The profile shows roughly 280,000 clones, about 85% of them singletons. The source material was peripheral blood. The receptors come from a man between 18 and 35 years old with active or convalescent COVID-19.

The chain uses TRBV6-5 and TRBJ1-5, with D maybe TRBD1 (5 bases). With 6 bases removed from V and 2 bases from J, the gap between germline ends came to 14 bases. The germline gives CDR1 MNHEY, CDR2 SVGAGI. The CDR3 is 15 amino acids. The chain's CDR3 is CASSPIRVGNQPQHF. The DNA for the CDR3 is TGTGCCAGCAGCCCAATCAGGGTTGGCAATCAGCCCCAGCATTTT.

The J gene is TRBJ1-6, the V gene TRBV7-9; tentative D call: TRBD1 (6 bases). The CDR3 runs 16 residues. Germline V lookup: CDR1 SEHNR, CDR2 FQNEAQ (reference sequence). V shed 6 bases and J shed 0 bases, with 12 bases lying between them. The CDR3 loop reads CASSPGVSSYNSPLHF. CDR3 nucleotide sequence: TGTGCCAGCAGTCCAGGGGTGAGCTCCTATAATTCACCCCTCCACTTT.

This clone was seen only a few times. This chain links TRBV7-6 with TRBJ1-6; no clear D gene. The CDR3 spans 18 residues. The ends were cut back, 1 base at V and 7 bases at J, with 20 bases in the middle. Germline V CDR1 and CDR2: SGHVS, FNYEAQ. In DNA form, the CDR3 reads TGTGCCAGCAGCTTAGGTGTTCTCGGGAGAGAGCTGAATTCACCCCTCCACTTT. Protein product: CASSLGVLGRELNSPLHF.

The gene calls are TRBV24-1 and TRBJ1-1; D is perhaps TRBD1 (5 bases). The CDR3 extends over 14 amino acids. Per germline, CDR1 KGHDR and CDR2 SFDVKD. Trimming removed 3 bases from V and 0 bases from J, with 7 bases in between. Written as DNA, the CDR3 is TGTGCCACCAGTGATCCGACAGTGAACACTGAAGCTTTCTTT. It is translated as CATSDPTVNTEAFF.

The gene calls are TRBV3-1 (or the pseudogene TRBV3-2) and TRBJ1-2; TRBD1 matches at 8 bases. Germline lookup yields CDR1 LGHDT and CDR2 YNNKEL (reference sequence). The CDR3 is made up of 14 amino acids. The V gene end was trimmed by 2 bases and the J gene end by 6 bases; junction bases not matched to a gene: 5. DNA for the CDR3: TGTGCCAGCAGCCAATATACAGGGGGGCATGGCTACACCTTC. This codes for CASSQYTGGHGYTF.

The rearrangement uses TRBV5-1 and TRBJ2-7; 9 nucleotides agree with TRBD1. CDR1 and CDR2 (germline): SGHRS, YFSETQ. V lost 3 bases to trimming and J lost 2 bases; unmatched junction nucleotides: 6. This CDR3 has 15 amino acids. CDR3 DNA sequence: TGCGCCAGCAGCTGGGCCGGGACAGGGCCCTACGAGCAGTACTTC. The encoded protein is CASSWAGTGPYEQYF.

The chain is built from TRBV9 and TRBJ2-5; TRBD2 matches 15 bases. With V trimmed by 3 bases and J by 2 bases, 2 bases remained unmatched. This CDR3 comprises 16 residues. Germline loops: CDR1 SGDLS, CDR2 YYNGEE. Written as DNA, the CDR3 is TGTGCCAGCAGCGCCGGACTAGCGGGGGGGCAAGAGACCCAGTACTTC. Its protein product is CASSAGLAGGQETQYF. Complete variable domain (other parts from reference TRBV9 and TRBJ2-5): DSGVTQTPKHLITATGQRVTLRCSPRSGDLSVYWYQQSLDQGLQFLIQYYNGEERAKGNILERFSAQQFPDLHSELNLSSLELGDSALYFCASSAGLAGGQETQYFGPGTRLLVL.

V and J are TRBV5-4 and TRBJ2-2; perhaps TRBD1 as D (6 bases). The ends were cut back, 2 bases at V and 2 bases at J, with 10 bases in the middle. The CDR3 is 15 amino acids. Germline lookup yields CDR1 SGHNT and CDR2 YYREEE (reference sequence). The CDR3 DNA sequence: TGTGCCAGCAGCTTCAACAGGGATAACACCGGGGAGCTGTTTTTT. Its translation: CASSFNRDNTGELFF.

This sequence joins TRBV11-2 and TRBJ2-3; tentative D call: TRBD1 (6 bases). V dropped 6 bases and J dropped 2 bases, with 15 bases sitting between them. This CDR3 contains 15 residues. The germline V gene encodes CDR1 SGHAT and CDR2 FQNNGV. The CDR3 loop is CASSSIGGPTDTQYF. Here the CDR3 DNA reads TGTGCCAGCAGTTCTATTGGGGGCCCCACAGATACGCAGTATTTT.

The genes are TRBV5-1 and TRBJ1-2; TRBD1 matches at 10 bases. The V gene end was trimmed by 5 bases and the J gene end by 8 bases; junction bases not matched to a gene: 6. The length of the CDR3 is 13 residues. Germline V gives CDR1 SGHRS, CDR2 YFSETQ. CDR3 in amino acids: CASSIGTGVGYTF. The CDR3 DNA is TGCGCCAGCAGTATAGGGACAGGGGTCGGCTACACCTTC.

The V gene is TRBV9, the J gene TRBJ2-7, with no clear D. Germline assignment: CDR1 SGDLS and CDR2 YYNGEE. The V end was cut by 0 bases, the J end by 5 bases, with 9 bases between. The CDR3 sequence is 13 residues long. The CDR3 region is CASSVDLVHEQYF. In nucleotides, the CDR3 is TGTGCCAGCAGCGTAGATCTAGTCCACGAGCAGTACTTC. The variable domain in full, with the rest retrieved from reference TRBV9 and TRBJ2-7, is DSGVTQTPKHLITATGQRVTLRCSPRSGDLSVYWYQQSLDQGLQFLIQYYNGEERAKGNILERFSAQQFPDLHSELNLSSLELGDSALYFCASSVDLVHEQYFGPGTRLTVT.

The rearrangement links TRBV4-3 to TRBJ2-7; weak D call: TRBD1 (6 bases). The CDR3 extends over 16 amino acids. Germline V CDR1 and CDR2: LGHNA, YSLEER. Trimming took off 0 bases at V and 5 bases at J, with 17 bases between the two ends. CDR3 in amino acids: CASSQDNNRVGHEQYF. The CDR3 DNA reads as TGCGCCAGCAGCCAAGATAACAACAGGGTTGGTCACGAGCAGTACTTC.

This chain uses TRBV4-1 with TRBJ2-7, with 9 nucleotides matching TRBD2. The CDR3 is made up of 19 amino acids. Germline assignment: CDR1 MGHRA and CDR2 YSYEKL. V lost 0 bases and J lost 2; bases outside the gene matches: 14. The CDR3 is CASSQDWRLGSGRTYEQYF. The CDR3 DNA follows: TGCGCCAGCAGCCAAGATTGGCGGTTGGGTAGCGGGAGAACCTACGAGCAGTACTTC.

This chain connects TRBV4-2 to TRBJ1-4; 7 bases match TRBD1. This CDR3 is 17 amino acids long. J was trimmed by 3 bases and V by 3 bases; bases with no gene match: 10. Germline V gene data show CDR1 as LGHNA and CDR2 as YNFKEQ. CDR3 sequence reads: CASSHSQTGMSNEKLFF. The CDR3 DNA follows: TGTGCCAGCAGCCACTCCCAGACAGGGATGTCTAATGAAAAACTGTTTTTT.

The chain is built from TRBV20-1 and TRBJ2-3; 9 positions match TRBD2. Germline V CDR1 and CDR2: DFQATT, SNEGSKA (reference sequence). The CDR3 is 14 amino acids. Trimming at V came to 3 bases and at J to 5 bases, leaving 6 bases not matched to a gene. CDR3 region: CSASEGGRGDTQYF. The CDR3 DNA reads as TGCAGTGCTAGTGAGGGCGGGAGGGGAGATACGCAGTATTTT.

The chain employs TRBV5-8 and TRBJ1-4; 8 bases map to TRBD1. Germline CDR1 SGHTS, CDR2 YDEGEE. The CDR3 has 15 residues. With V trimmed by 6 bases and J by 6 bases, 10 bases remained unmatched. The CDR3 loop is CASNDQGAHHEKLFF. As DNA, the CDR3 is TGTGCCAGCAATGACCAGGGGGCGCATCATGAAAAACTGTTTTTT.

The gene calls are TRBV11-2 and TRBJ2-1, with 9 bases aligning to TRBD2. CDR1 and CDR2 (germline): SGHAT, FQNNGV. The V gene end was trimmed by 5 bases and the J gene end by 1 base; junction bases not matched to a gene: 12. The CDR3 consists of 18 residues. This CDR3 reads CASSPVGRGGVSYNEQFF. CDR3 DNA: TGTGCCAGCAGCCCGGTTGGTCGCGGGGGGGTTTCCTACAATGAGCAGTTCTTC. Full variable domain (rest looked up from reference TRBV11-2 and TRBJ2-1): EAGVAQSPRYKIIEKRQSVAFWCNPISGHATLYWYQQILGQGPKLLIQFQNNGVVDDSQLPKDRFSAERLKGVDSTLKIQPAKLEDSAVYLCASSPVGRGGVSYNEQFFGPGTRLTVL.

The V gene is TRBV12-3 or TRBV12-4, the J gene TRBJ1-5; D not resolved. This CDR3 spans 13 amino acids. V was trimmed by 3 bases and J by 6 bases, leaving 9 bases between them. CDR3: CASSLMGVQPQHF. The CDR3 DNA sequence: TGTGCCAGCAGTTTGATGGGAGTTCAGCCCCAGCATTTT.

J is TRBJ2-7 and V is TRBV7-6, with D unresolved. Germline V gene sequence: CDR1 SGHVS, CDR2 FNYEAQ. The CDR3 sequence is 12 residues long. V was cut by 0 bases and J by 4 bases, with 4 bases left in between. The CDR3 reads CASSLAPYEQYF. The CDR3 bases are TGTGCCAGCAGCTTAGCCCCTTACGAGCAGTACTTC.

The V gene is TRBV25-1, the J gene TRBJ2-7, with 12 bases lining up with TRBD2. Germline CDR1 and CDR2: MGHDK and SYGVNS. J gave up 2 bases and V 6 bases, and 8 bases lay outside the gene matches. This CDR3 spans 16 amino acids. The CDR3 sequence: CASSSGTSGHPYEQYF. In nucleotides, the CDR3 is TGTGCCAGCAGCTCCGGGACTAGCGGGCACCCCTACGAGCAGTACTTC.

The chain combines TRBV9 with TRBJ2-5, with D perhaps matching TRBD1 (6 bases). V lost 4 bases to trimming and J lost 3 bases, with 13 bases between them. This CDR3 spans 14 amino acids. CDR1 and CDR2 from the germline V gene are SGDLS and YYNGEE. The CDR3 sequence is CASSPPGTKETQYF. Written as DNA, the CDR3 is TGTGCCAGCAGCCCCCCCGGGACAAAAGAGACCCAGTACTTC.

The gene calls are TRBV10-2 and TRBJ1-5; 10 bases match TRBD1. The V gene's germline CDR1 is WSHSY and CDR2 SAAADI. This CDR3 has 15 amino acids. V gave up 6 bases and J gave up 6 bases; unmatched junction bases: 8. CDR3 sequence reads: CASSYGTGESQPQHF. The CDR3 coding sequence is TGCGCCAGCAGCTACGGGACAGGGGAGAGTCAGCCCCAGCATTTT.

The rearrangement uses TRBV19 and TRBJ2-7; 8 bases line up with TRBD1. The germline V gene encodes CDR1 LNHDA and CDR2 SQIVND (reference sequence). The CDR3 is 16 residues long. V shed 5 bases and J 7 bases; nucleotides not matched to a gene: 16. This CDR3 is CASSLLGQGGWCEQYF. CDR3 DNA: TGTGCCAGTAGTTTACTTGGACAGGGTGGGTGGTGTGAGCAGTACTTC.

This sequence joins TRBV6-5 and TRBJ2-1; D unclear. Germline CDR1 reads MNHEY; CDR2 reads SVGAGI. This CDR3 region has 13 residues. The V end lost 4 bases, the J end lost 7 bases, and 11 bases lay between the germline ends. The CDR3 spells CASSSAYPNEQFF. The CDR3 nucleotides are TGTGCCAGCAGTTCCGCCTATCCAAATGAGCAGTTCTTC.

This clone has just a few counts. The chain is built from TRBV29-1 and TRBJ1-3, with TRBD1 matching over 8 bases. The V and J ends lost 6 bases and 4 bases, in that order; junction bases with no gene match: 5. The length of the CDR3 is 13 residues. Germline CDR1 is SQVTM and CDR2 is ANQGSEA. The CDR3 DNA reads TGCAGCGTGACAGGGGAGTCAGGAAACACCATATATTTT. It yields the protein CSVTGESGNTIYF.

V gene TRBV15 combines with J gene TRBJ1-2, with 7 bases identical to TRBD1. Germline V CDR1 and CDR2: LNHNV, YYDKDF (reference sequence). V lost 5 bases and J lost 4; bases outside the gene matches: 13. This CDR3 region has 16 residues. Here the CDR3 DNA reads TGTGCCACCAGCCGTAGACAGGGAAGGGAAAGCTATGGCTACACCTTC. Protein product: CATSRRQGRESYGYTF.

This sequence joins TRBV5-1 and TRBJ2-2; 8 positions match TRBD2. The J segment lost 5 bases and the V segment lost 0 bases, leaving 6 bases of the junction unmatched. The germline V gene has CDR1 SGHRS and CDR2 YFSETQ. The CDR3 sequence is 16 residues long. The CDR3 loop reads CASSLVGTRDTGELFF. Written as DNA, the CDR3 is TGCGCCAGCAGCTTGGTGGGGACTAGGGATACCGGGGAGCTGTTTTTT.

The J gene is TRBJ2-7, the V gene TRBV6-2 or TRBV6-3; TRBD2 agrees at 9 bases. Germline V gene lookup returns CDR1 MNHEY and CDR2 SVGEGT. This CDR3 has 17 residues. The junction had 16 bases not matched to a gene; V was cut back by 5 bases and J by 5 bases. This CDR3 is CASSMPASGIVSDEQYF. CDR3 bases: TGTGCCAGCAGTATGCCTGCTAGCGGGATAGTCTCGGACGAGCAGTACTTC.